These 23 T cell receptor beta chains came from one sample sequenced in a study of T cells after posttransplantation cyclophosphamide. Here immunoSEQ multiplex PCR was the method, and the copy in TCRdb shows in-frame clones only, minus some. Of around 3,000 clones detected, 61% appear once; the ten largest clones hold 26%. Sequences were obtained from memory CD8+ T cells sorted from blood. These TCRs come from a woman aged 25 to 45 in good health and a related stem cell transplant donor.

The V and J genes are TRBV4-3 and TRBJ2-2; D not resolved. CDR3 length: 14 amino acids. Per germline, CDR1 LGHNA and CDR2 YSLEER. The germline V and J ends were trimmed by 4 bases and 7 bases, with 13 bases remaining between them. The CDR3 sequence: CASSPDLSGGELFF. CDR3 coding DNA: TGCGCCAGCAGCCCAGACCTCTCCGGCGGGGAGCTGTTTTTT.

This clone was recorded once. The chain combines TRBV19 with TRBJ2-7; D possibly corresponds to TRBD2 (6 bases). CDR3 length: 14 residues. The germline gives CDR1 LNHDA, CDR2 SQIVND (reference sequence). The V and J ends lost 3 bases and 2 bases respectively, with 11 bases between them. The CDR3 nucleotides are TGTGCCAGTAGTATCGGGAGTGGGCCCTACGAGCAGTACTTC. It translates to CASSIGSGPYEQYF.

The rearrangement joins TRBV11-2 to TRBJ2-7, with 8 nucleotides matching TRBD1. Germline V gene sequence: CDR1 SGHAT, CDR2 FQNNGV. The CDR3 has 13 amino acids. Germline trimming cut 5 bases from V and 7 bases from J; bases unmatched to any gene: 7. The CDR3 sequence is CASSRGTGWEQYF. DNA for the CDR3: TGTGCCAGCAGCAGAGGGACAGGTTGGGAGCAGTACTTC.

V gene TRBV27 combines with J gene TRBJ1-2; D call uncertain. CDR1 is MNHEY, CDR2 SMNVEV, per germline (reference sequence). Trimming took 8 bases from V and 8 from J, leaving 15 bases between them. This CDR3 has 12 residues. CDR3 DNA: TGTGCCAGCGCGGGGAGTCCCGGGGGCTACACCTTC. This codes for CASAGSPGGYTF.

The genes are TRBV5-4 and TRBJ2-3, with 8 bases that match TRBD2. With 5 bases clipped from V and 6 bases from J, the junction kept 11 bases outside the gene matches. Germline V gene sequence: CDR1 SGHNT, CDR2 YYREEE (reference sequence). This CDR3 spans 15 amino acids. CDR3 protein: CASRPSGGGRDTQYF. The CDR3 coding sequence is TGTGCCAGCAGACCCTCGGGGGGGGGCCGGGATACGCAGTATTTT.

This clone appeared a single time. This chain connects TRBV6-1 to TRBJ2-3; 7 positions match TRBD2. This CDR3 region has 17 residues. Germline trimming cut 3 bases from V and 7 bases from J; bases unmatched to any gene: 16. Germline V gene sequence: CDR1 MNHNS, CDR2 SASEGT. The CDR3 region has the DNA TGTGCCAGCAGTGAGGGCAACAGTGGGCGGGGGATAAATACGCAGTATTTT. Protein sequence: CASSEGNSGRGINTQYF.

V usage is TRBV4-2 and J usage is TRBJ2-5; TRBD2 matches at 11 bases. CDR3 length: 16 residues. V gave up 0 bases and J gave up 10 bases; unmatched junction bases: 10. From germline, CDR1 is LGHNA and CDR2 YNFKEQ. The CDR3 DNA follows: TGTGCCAGCAGCCAAGATCGAGGTAGCGGGGGGGCAATCCAGTACTTC. Its translation is CASSQDRGSGGAIQYF.

This chain connects TRBV6-4 to TRBJ2-3; tentatively, D is TRBD1 (7 bases). Trimming pared 5 bases from V and 5 bases from J, leaving 14 bases between. The CDR3 runs 14 residues. Germline CDR1 reads MRHNA; CDR2 reads SNTAGT. Here the CDR3 reads CASSSTGEEDTQYF. For the CDR3, the DNA is TGTGCCAGCAGTTCAACAGGGGAGGAAGATACGCAGTATTTT.

This clone is large (0.1 to 1%) within its sample. Germline is not matched at one junction end, which may reflect a read error. Written as DNA, the CDR3 is TGTGCCAGCAGTGACGGGGAGACTAGCGGCAATGAACAGTTCTTC. Translation: CASSDGETSGNEQFF. The chain is built from TRBV6-4 and TRBJ2-1, with TRBD2 identical over 9 bases. Germline CDR1 MRHNA, CDR2 SNTAGT. CDR3 length: 15 amino acids.

The J gene is TRBJ2-4, the V gene TRBV6-4; 8 nucleotides agree with TRBD2. The V gene's germline CDR1 is MRHNA and CDR2 SNTAGT. The J segment lost 5 bases and the V segment lost 6 bases, leaving 6 bases of the junction unmatched. The CDR3 runs 14 residues. The CDR3 here is CASSPGGGENIQYF. Here the CDR3 DNA reads TGTGCCAGCAGCCCGGGAGGGGGGGAAAACATTCAGTACTTC.

The chain is built from TRBV29-1 and TRBJ2-5; TRBD1 aligns across 7 bases. The germline gives CDR1 SQVTM, CDR2 ANQGSEA. J was trimmed by 7 bases and V by 3 bases; bases with no gene match: 5. The CDR3 runs to 12 residues. DNA of the CDR3: TGCAGCGTTGAGAACAGGGGTTGGACCCAGTACTTC. This translates into CSVENRGWTQYF.

This clone was seen more than once but under ten times. The chain links TRBV7-3 to TRBJ2-1, with D unclear. V lost 5 bases and J 0 bases, leaving 14 bases between the germline ends. The CDR3 is made up of 16 amino acids. Germline lookup yields CDR1 SGHTA and CDR2 FQGTGA. The chain's CDR3 is CASSLGTSSSYNEQFF. The CDR3 DNA follows: TGTGCCAGCAGCCTAGGAACGTCTAGCTCCTACAATGAGCAGTTCTTC. Looking up the rest from reference TRBV7-3 and TRBJ2-1 gives the full variable domain: GAGVSQTPSNKVTEKGKYVELRCDPISGHTALYWYRQSLGQGPEFLIYFQGTGAADDSGLPNDRFFAVRPEGSVSTLKIQRTERGDSAVYLCASSLGTSSSYNEQFFGPGTRLTVL.

The rearrangement uses TRBV21-1 and TRBJ1-1. TRBV21-1 is annotated as a pseudogene. The CDR3 extends over 17 amino acids. CDR3 bases: TGTGCCAGCAGTGCCTTGATAGCTAACACAATTCGCACTGAAGCTTTCTTT. Its protein is CASSALIANTIRTEAFF.

V gene TRBV28 combines with J gene TRBJ1-1, with a tentative D call TRBD1 (6 bases). Trimming stripped 6 bases from V and 0 bases from J, with 17 bases between. This CDR3 spans 16 amino acids. The germline CDR1 and CDR2 sequences are MDHEN and SYDVKM. CDR3 residues: CASRPPLGHLNTEAFF. CDR3 bases: TGTGCCAGCAGACCCCCCCTGGGACATCTGAACACTGAAGCTTTCTTT.

This sequence joins TRBV6-1 and TRBJ1-2; 7 bases match TRBD1. The CDR3 has 15 amino acids. Germline CDR1 is MNHNS and CDR2 is SASEGT. The ends lost 6 bases at V and 8 bases at J; junction bases unmatched: 15. The chain's CDR3 is CASSPETGWVRGYTF. The CDR3 nucleotides read TGTGCCAGCAGCCCCGAGACAGGGTGGGTCCGGGGCTACACCTTC.

This clone was detected only a few times. The V call is TRBV7-2, the J call TRBJ2-7; 10 bases map to TRBD2. The V segment lost 6 bases and the J segment 2 bases; nucleotides outside the gene matches: 7. The germline V gene encodes CDR1 SGHTA and CDR2 FQGNSA. This CDR3 contains 15 residues. CDR3 in amino acids: CASRSLAGETYEQYF. The CDR3 DNA sequence: TGTGCCAGCAGATCTCTAGCGGGGGAGACCTACGAGCAGTACTTC.

CDR3 nucleotide sequence: TGTGCCAGCAGTCCCAGCGGGACAGGGGGATCACCCCTCCACTTT. The encoded protein is CASSPSGTGGSPLHF. The rearrangement links TRBV6-1 to TRBJ1-6, with 11 bases fitting TRBD1. Germline-derived CDR1 and CDR2 are MNHNS and SASEGT. Losses at the gene ends were 5 bases for V and 10 bases for J; bases not matched to a gene: 7. There are 15 residues in the CDR3.

The CDR3 sequence is CAWSTSSGYEQYF. Here the CDR3 DNA reads TGTGCCTGGAGTACCTCTAGCGGCTACGAGCAGTACTTC. The chain carries TRBV30 and TRBJ2-7, with TRBD2 matching 7 bases. The CDR3 runs 13 residues. V shed 2 bases, J shed 3 bases, and the junction held 4 bases outside the gene matches. Germline-derived CDR1 and CDR2 are GTSNPN and SVGIG (reference sequence). Full variable domain (rest looked up from reference TRBV30 and TRBJ2-7): SQTIHQWPATLVQPVGSPLSLECTVEGTSNPNLYWYRQAAGRGLQLLFYSVGIGQISSEVPQNLSASRPQDRQFILSSKKLLLSDSGFYLCAWSTSSGYEQYFGPGTRLTVT.

This clone has a handful of counts. The rearrangement joins TRBV11-2 to TRBJ1-1; TRBD1 might be the D (5 bases). V was cut by 1 base and J by 5 bases, with 11 bases left in between. The V gene's germline CDR1 is SGHAT and CDR2 FQNNGV. The CDR3 loop spans 14 amino acids. DNA for the CDR3: TGTGCCAGCAGCTTAGCGTGGGGGGGAACTGAAGCTTTCTTT. It specifies CASSLAWGGTEAFF.

The table lists this clone with a count of one. The CDR3 bases are TGTGCCAGCAGCCAAGATAATTACCTACTAGCGGGGGCAGAGACCCAGTACTTC. Residues: CASSQDNYLLAGAETQYF. The J gene is TRBJ2-5, the V gene TRBV4-2; the match to TRBD2 covers 11 bases. Germline CDR1 LGHNA, CDR2 YNFKEQ. Unmatched junction bases numbered 10, after V lost 0 bases and J lost 4 bases. The CDR3 totals 18 residues.

The chain is built from TRBV2 and TRBJ1-1; D is uncertain. This CDR3 is built from 13 residues. The germline gives CDR1 SNHLY, CDR2 FYNNEI. The ends were cut back, 6 bases at V and 1 base at J, with 9 bases in the middle. This CDR3 reads CASRENGNTEAFF. The CDR3 nucleotides read TGTGCCAGCAGAGAAAACGGGAACACTGAAGCTTTCTTT.

The rearrangement joins TRBV6-4 to TRBJ2-1; D unresolved. CDR3 length: 14 amino acids. CDR1 and CDR2 from the germline V gene are MRHNA and SNTAGT. Trimming removed 2 bases at V and 14 bases at J, with 19 bases between. CDR3 nucleotides: TGTGCCAGCAGTGACACAGAAAGCTCAGCCTCGAAGTTCTTC. Translating gives CASSDTESSASKFF.

The rearrangement uses TRBV11-2 and TRBJ2-1; 11 nucleotides agree with TRBD2. CDR3 length: 17 amino acids. V was clipped by 3 bases and J by 7 bases; unmatched bases: 11. The germline V gene has CDR1 SGHAT and CDR2 FQNNGV. The CDR3 bases are TGTGCCAGCAGCTTGCTGCTAGCGGGGGGATTGGCGAATGAGCAGTTCTTC. Translating gives CASSLLLAGGLANEQFF.